The rows below give T cell receptor beta chains drawn from one sample of a study of T cells expressing NK-cell markers. With the 5' RACE reads reprocessed, TCRdb shows one record per CDR3 protein and no DNA. The sample includes over 350,000 distinct CDR3 sequences. Sequenced input: blood T cells: a sorted CD56 or NKG2C T cell subset, CD4+ or CD8+ T cells, or bulk PBMC T cells (not recorded which). Source of these receptors: a woman in her 50s in good health. The CDR3 runs from the conserved cysteine through the conserved F or W.

TRBJ2-3 | TRBV21-1 | CANPKRTGPSTDTQYF
TRBJ2-5 | TRBV5-1 | CASSLDGTLQETQYF
TRBJ1-1 | TRBV18 | CASSPPGPGSPEAFF
TRBJ1-2 | TRBV20-1 | CSARALRDRFYGYTF
TRBJ2-1 | TRBV20-1 | CSGTSTYNEQFF
TRBJ2-2 | TRBV12-3/TRBV12-4 | CASSPREAGLPGELFF
TRBJ2-1 | TRBV20-1 | CSARDKGSGFPYNEQFF
TRBJ2-5 | TRBV29-1 | CSAGLEETQYF
TRBJ2-1 | TRBV9 | CASSFRSGEQFF
TRBJ1-5 | TRBV6-2/TRBV6-3 | CASSRGQGESNQPQHF
TRBJ1-3 | TRBV18 | CASSPTGTGVFGNTIYF
TRBJ2-7 | TRBV27 | CASSLSLMDEQYF
TRBJ2-1 | TRBV29-1 | CSVEVRLAGPNEQFF
TRBJ1-2 | TRBV7-9 | CASSFESRGPDGYTF
TRBJ2-1 | TRBV11-2 | CAGREDLYNEQFF
TRBJ2-1 | TRBV9 | CASSVGISGSEQFF
TRBJ1-2 | TRBV27 | CASSYLRGPAAYGYTF
TRBJ2-3 | TRBV5-1 | CASETGQRAPDTQYF
TRBJ1-1 | TRBV28 | CASSTPGQGRNTEAFF
TRBJ2-2 | TRBV5-1 | CASSLVWGNAGELFF
TRBJ2-1 | TRBV7-2 | CASSRRPLAGVENEQFF
TRBJ2-2 | TRBV29-1 | CSVRLGGPNTGELFF
TRBJ2-1 | TRBV4-2 | CASSPTPQLGGYYNEQFF
TRBJ2-5 | TRBV3-1 | CASSQEGTSGREETQYF
TRBJ1-5 | TRBV20-1 | CSAGGQASNQPQHF
TRBJ2-1 | TRBV12-5 | CASGLLGLREQFF
TRBJ2-1 | TRBV6-1 | CASTRDLSNGNEQFF
TRBJ2-5 | TRBV11-2 | CASSLGLAGGLQYF
TRBJ1-4 | TRBV5-1 | CASSLEGGGDGEKLFF
TRBJ2-1 | TRBV6-5 | CASSPITRSEQFF
TRBJ2-6 | TRBV5-1 | CASSLAFGQSGANVLTF
TRBJ2-2 | TRBV18 | CASSPPWTAAPGELFF